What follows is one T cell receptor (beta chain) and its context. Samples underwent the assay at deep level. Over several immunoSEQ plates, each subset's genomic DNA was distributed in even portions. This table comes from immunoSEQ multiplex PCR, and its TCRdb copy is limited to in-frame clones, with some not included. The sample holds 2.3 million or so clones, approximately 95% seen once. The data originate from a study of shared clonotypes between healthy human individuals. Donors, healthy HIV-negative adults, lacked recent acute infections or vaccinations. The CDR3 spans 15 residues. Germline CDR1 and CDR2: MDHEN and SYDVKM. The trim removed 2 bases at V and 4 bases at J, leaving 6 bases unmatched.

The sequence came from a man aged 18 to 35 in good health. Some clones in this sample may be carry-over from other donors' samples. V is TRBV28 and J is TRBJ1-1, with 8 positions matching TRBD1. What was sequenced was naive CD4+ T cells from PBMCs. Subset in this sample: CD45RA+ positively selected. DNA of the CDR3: TGTGCCAGCAGTTTAATAGGCAGGGGGCCCACTGAAGCTTTCTTT. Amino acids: CASSLIGRGPTEAFF.